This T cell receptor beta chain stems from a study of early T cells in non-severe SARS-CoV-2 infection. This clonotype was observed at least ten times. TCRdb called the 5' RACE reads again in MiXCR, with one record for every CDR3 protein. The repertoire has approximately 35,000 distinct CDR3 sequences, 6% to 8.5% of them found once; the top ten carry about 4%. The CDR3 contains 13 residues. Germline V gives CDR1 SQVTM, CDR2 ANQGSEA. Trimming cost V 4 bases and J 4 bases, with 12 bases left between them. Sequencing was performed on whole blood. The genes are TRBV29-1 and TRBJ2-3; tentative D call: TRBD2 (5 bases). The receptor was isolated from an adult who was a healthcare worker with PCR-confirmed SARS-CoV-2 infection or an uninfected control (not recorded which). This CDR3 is CSVGPTRSDTQYF. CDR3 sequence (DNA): TGCAGCGTTGGCCCTACTAGGTCAGATACGCAGTATTTT.